This passage covers 6 T cell receptor beta chains from one sample sequenced in a study of T-cell memory formation after mild COVID-19 (dated by TCRdb to the early 2020s). Libraries were constructed by 5' RACE. Sequencer: Illumina NovaSeq 6000. TCRdb trimmed public reads at Q25 via fastp, called clones via MiXCR and kept in-frame beta chains. A single entry per CDR3 protein holds the most common genes and DNA from its merged rows. The sample profile shows roughly 250,000 distinct CDR3 sequences; approximately 16% of them were found once. Around 21% of the sample rests with the top ten. Sequencing input: PBMCs or a T cell subset sorted from them (not recorded which). These TCRs come from a man between 18 and 29 years old who had mild COVID-19 (a few samples of this study predate the infection). The sample titles of this study are shuffled in the database, so cell type and time point are left out; the donor was told from shared clones.

V usage is TRBV5-5 and J usage is TRBJ1-2; TRBD1 matches 8 bases. With 2 bases clipped from V and 4 bases from J, the junction kept 10 bases outside the gene matches. Germline V gene lookup returns CDR1 SGHKS and CDR2 YYEKEE (reference sequence). This CDR3 spans 16 amino acids. CDR3: CASSLEGQGMAYGYTF. In DNA, the CDR3 is TGTGCCAGCAGCTTAGAAGGACAGGGCATGGCCTATGGCTACACCTTC.

This clonotype was detected only a few times. The rearrangement links TRBV29-1 to TRBJ2-1, with TRBD2 identical over 11 bases. CDR1 is SQVTM, CDR2 ANQGSEA, per germline. Trimming at V came to 0 bases and at J to 4 bases, leaving 5 bases not matched to a gene. The CDR3 runs 16 residues. The CDR3 here is CSVEDRLAGGYNEQFF. CDR3 bases: TGCAGCGTTGAAGATCGGCTAGCGGGGGGTTACAATGAGCAGTTCTTC.

This clonotype showed up many times. The rearrangement joins TRBV24-1 to TRBJ2-5; D perhaps matches TRBD1 (6 bases). Germline V gene sequence: CDR1 KGHDR, CDR2 SFDVKD. CDR3 size: 15 residues. Trimming took off 4 bases at V and 3 bases at J, with 14 bases between the two ends. The CDR3 loop is CATSDATGTKETQYF. The CDR3 coding sequence is TGTGCCACCAGTGACGCTACCGGGACAAAAGAGACCCAGTACTTC.

This chain joins TRBV6-2 or TRBV6-3 and TRBJ1-2, with a weak D call TRBD1 (5 bases). This CDR3 has 14 amino acids. Germline V gives CDR1 MNHEY, CDR2 SVGEGT. V was clipped by 2 bases and J by 4 bases, with 11 bases between them. The CDR3 loop reads CASSYEEGVYGYTF. CDR3 in DNA: TGTGCCAGCAGTTACGAGGAAGGGGTCTATGGCTACACCTTC.

Only a few counts were recorded for this clonotype. The chain couples TRBV7-2 to TRBJ2-4; unclear D gene. Germline lookup yields CDR1 SGHTA and CDR2 FQGNSA. The CDR3 loop spans 15 amino acids. V shed 1 base and J shed 6 bases, with 13 bases lying between them. The CDR3, as DNA: TGTGCCAGCAGCTTAGGCGGTCGCGAGTCAAACATTCAGTACTTC. It yields the protein CASSLGGRESNIQYF. Complete variable domain (other parts from reference TRBV7-2 and TRBJ2-4): GAGVSQSPSNKVTEKGKDVELRCDPISGHTALYWYRQSLGQGLEFLIYFQGNSAPDKSGLPSDRFSAERTGGSVSTLTIQRTQQEDSAVYLCASSLGGRESNIQYFGAGTRLSVL.

The genes are TRBV7-8 and TRBJ2-7; possibly TRBD1 for D (6 bases). CDR3 size: 15 residues. Trimming took off 5 bases at V and 2 bases at J, with 16 bases between the two ends. Germline V gives CDR1 SGHVS, CDR2 FQNEAQ. The CDR3 coding sequence is TGTGCCAGCAGCCCGCCTGACAGGCGAACCTACGAGCAGTACTTC. It codes for CASSPPDRRTYEQYF.